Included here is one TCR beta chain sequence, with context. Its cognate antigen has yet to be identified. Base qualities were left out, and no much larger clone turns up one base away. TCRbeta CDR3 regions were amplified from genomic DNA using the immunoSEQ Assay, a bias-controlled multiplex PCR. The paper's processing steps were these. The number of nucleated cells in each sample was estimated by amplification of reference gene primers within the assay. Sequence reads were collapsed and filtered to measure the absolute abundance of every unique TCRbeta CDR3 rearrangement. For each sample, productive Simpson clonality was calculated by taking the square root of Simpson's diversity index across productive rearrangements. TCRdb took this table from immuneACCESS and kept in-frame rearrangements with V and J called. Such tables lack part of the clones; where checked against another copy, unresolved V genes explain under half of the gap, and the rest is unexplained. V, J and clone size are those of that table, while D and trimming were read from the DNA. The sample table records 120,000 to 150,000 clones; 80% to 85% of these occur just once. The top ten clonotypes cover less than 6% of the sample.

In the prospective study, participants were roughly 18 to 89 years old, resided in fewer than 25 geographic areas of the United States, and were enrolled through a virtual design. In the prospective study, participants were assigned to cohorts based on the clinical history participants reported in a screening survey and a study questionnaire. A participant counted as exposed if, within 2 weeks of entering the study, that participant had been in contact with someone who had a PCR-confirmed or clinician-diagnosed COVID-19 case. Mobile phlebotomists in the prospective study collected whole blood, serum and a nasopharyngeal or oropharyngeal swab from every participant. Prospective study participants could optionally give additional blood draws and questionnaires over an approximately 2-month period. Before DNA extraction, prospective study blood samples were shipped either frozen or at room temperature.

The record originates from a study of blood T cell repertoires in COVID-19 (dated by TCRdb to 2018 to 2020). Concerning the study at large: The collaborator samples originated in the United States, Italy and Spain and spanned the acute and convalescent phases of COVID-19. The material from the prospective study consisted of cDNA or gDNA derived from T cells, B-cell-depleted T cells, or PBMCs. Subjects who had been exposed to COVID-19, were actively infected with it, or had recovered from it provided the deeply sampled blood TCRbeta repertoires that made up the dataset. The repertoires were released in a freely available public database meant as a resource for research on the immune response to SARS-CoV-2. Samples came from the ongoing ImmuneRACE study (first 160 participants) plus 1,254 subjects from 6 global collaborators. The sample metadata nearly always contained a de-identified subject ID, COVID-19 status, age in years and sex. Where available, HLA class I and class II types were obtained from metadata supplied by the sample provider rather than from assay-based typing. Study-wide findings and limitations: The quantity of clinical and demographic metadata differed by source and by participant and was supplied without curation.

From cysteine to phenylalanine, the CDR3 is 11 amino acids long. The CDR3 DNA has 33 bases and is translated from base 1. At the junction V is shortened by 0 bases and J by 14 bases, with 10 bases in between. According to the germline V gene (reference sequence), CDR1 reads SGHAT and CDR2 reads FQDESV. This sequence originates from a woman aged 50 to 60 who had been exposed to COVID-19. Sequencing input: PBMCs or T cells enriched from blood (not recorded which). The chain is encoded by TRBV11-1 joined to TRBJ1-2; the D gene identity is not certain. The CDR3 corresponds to CASSLAAARTF. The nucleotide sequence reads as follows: TGTGCCAGCAGCTTAGCCGCCGCGAGGACCTTC.